The 8 T cell receptor beta chains reported below all come from one sample, sequenced in a study of blood T cell repertoires in COVID-19. Sequenced by immunoSEQ multiplex PCR; TCRdb stores in-frame clones only, minus some. The table has 50,000 to 85,000 clones, approximately 91% seen once. Sequenced input: peripheral blood. The receptor set was obtained from a human donor in a cohort sampled during active COVID-19.

V gene TRBV5-1 combines with J gene TRBJ1-2, with TRBD1 identical over 9 bases. The CDR3 consists of 17 residues. From germline, CDR1 is SGHRS and CDR2 YFSETQ. The trim removed 0 bases at V and 4 bases at J, leaving 10 bases unmatched. This CDR3 is CASSLGWADRGPYGYTF. The CDR3 coding sequence is TGCGCCAGCAGCTTGGGTTGGGCGGACAGGGGCCCCTATGGCTACACCTTC. Using reference TRBV5-1 and TRBJ1-2 for the parts outside the CDR3, the full variable domain is KAGVTQTPRYLIKTRGQQVTLSCSPISGHRSVSWYQQTPGQGLQFLFEYFSETQRNKGNFPGRFSGRQFSNSRSEMNVSTLELGDSALYLCASSLGWADRGPYGYTFGSGTRLTVV.

The chain is built from TRBV4-2 and TRBJ2-1, with TRBD2 matching 9 bases. J was trimmed by 1 base and V by 4 bases; bases with no gene match: 5. The CDR3 has 16 residues. Germline assignment: CDR1 LGHNA and CDR2 YNFKEQ. The CDR3 here is CASSPLAGKSYNEQFF. The CDR3 DNA is TGTGCCAGCAGCCCCCTAGCGGGAAAGTCCTACAATGAGCAGTTCTTC.

The J gene is TRBJ1-4, the V gene TRBV2; 7 bases align to TRBD1. V lost 3 bases and J lost 6; bases outside the gene matches: 4. Per germline, CDR1 SNHLY and CDR2 FYNNEI. There are 14 residues in the CDR3. The CDR3 loop reads CASSENRGDEKLFF. DNA of the CDR3: TGTGCCAGCAGTGAGAACAGGGGTGATGAAAAACTGTTTTTT. Full variable domain (outside the CDR3, taken from reference TRBV2 and TRBJ1-4): EPEVTQTPSHQVTQMGQEVILRCVPISNHLYFYWYRQILGQKVEFLVSFYNNEISEKSEIFDDQFSVERPDGSNFTLKIRSTKLEDSAMYFCASSENRGDEKLFFGSGTQLSVL.

This clone has only one observation. The chain links TRBV2 to TRBJ2-7; TRBD1 agrees at 10 bases. CDR1 and CDR2 from the germline V gene are SNHLY and FYNNEI. The V gene end was trimmed by 8 bases and the J gene end by 0 bases; junction bases not matched to a gene: 4. The CDR3 contains 14 residues. CDR3 protein: CASGQGVLSYEQYF. The CDR3 coding sequence is TGTGCCAGCGGACAGGGGGTCCTCTCCTACGAGCAGTACTTC.

The chain couples TRBV6-2 or TRBV6-3 to TRBJ2-3; D not certain. Trimming took 2 bases from V and 1 from J, leaving 13 bases between them. CDR1 and CDR2 from the germline V gene are MNHEY and SVGEGT. The CDR3 loop spans 16 amino acids. CDR3: CASSYAQAWGTDTQYF. CDR3 bases: TGTGCCAGCAGTTACGCGCAGGCCTGGGGCACAGATACGCAGTATTTT.

This clone was recorded a few times. The rearrangement links TRBV6-2 or TRBV6-3 to TRBJ2-7; D possibly corresponds to TRBD1 (5 bases). This CDR3 has 14 residues. The germline V and J ends were trimmed by 5 bases and 0 bases, with 11 bases remaining between them. CDR1 is MNHEY, CDR2 SVGEGT, per germline. CDR3 sequence reads: CASSQDTNSYEQYF. CDR3 bases: TGTGCCAGCAGTCAGGACACGAACTCCTACGAGCAGTACTTC.

The V gene is TRBV7-8, the J gene TRBJ2-7, with 8 bases that match TRBD2. Unmatched junction bases numbered 2, after V lost 4 bases and J lost 0 bases. Germline V CDR1 and CDR2: SGHVS, FQNEAQ. This CDR3 region has 14 residues. As DNA, the CDR3 is TGTGCCAGCAGCTCCGGGACTAGCTCCTACGAGCAGTACTTC. It yields the protein CASSSGTSSYEQYF. Full variable domain (outside the CDR3, taken from reference TRBV7-8 and TRBJ2-7): GAGVSQSPRYKVAKRGQDVALRCDPISGHVSLFWYQQALGQGPEFLTYFQNEAQLDKSGLPSDRFFAERPEGSVSTLKIQRTQQEDSAVYLCASSSGTSSYEQYFGPGTRLTVT.

The chain employs TRBV27 and TRBJ2-7; 9 bases agree with TRBD1. The CDR3 runs to 14 residues. Germline trimming cut 5 bases from V and 4 bases from J; bases unmatched to any gene: 6. In germline, CDR1 is MNHEY, CDR2 SMNVEV (reference sequence). The CDR3 loop reads CASSLGTGRYEQYF. In nucleotides, the CDR3 is TGTGCCAGCAGTCTTGGGACAGGGCGGTACGAGCAGTACTTC.